These 15 T cell receptor beta chains share one sample of origin, sequenced in a study of shared clonotypes between healthy human individuals. Produced via immunoSEQ multiplex PCR; TCRdb's table is partial and in-frame only. The table lists roughly 2,000,000 clones, 80% to 95% of them singletons. CD45RO negativity and positive selection for CCR7 defined naive CD8 cells, a population that excluded terminally differentiated effector memory CD45RA+ cells. Sequencing was done on a sample of naive CD8+ T cells from PBMCs. Receptors originate from a man aged 18 to 29 in good health. Some clones in this sample may be carry-over from other donors' samples.

The V gene is TRBV6-4, the J gene TRBJ2-4; tentative D call: TRBD1 (5 bases). Germline V lookup: CDR1 MRHNA, CDR2 SNTAGT. The CDR3 length is 14 residues. V was pared by 0 bases and J by 7 bases, with 10 bases between. CDR3 protein: CASSDSIGANIQYF. The CDR3 DNA sequence: TGTGCCAGCAGTGACTCGATAGGGGCGAACATTCAGTACTTC.

V gene TRBV2 combines with J gene TRBJ1-4; D ambiguous. This CDR3 has 15 amino acids. Germline assignment: CDR1 SNHLY and CDR2 FYNNEI. Trimming removed 2 bases at V and 7 bases at J, with 14 bases between. Here the CDR3 DNA reads TGTGCCAGCAGTGAACGAACAGCCTCTAGTGAAAAACTGTTTTTT. Translated: CASSERTASSEKLFF. The whole variable domain, remainder taken from reference TRBV2 and TRBJ1-4, is EPEVTQTPSHQVTQMGQEVILRCVPISNHLYFYWYRQILGQKVEFLVSFYNNEISEKSEIFDDQFSVERPDGSNFTLKIRSTKLEDSAMYFCASSERTASSEKLFFGSGTQLSVL.

This chain connects TRBV14 to TRBJ2-7; a weak D match, TRBD2 (6 bases). Germline CDR1 is SGHDN and CDR2 is FVKESK. This CDR3 region has 14 residues. Trimming stripped 4 bases from V and 2 bases from J, with 12 bases between. CDR3 nucleotide sequence: TGTGCCAGCAGCCCGACGACTAGACCCTACGAGCAGTACTTC. This translates into CASSPTTRPYEQYF.

The V gene is TRBV4-3, the J gene TRBJ1-5; possibly TRBD1 for D (5 bases). Trimming removed 1 base at V and 5 bases at J, with 18 bases between. In germline, CDR1 is LGHNA, CDR2 YSLEER. This CDR3 has 17 amino acids. The CDR3 coding sequence is TGCGCCAGCAGCCAAGCGAGGACCGCCTGGGGGGATCAGCCCCAGCATTTT. As protein: CASSQARTAWGDQPQHF.

The rearrangement links TRBV5-1 to TRBJ2-7, with 7 nucleotides matching TRBD1. Germline values: CDR1 SGHRS, CDR2 YFSETQ. After removal of 5 bases from V and 0 bases from J, the junction contained 8 bases not matched to a gene. This CDR3 spans 15 amino acids. The CDR3 DNA reads as TGCGCCAGCAGGGCTACCGGGACAGCCTCCTACGAGCAGTACTTC. Translating it yields CASRATGTASYEQYF.

V and J are TRBV28 and TRBJ2-5; maybe TRBD2 (6 bases). CDR1 and CDR2 from the germline V gene are MDHEN and SYDVKM. This CDR3 comprises 16 residues. V gave up 2 bases and J gave up 1 base, with 14 bases separating them. The CDR3 sequence is CASSLRGTYLQETQYF. CDR3 in DNA: TGTGCCAGCAGTTTACGGGGGACTTACCTCCAAGAGACCCAGTACTTC.

This clone was picked up one time. The gene calls are TRBV28 and TRBJ2-5; D gene ambiguous. Germline V gives CDR1 MDHEN, CDR2 SYDVKM. Trimming stripped 3 bases from V and 2 bases from J, with 10 bases between. There are 14 residues in the CDR3. This chain's CDR3 is CASSFSTSQETQYF. The CDR3 DNA reads as TGTGCCAGCAGTTTTTCGACAAGTCAAGAGACCCAGTACTTC.

This clone was detected once. Other nucleotide sequences from this sample produce the same CDR3. The genes are TRBV7-9 and TRBJ1-3; D not certain. Between the trimmed V and J ends, which lost 6 bases and 3 bases, there was a span of 3 bases. The length of the CDR3 is 11 residues. Germline V gives CDR1 SEHNR, CDR2 FQNEAQ (reference sequence). CDR3 sequence: CASRGGNTIYF. CDR3 sequence (DNA): TGTGCCAGCAGGGGTGGAAACACCATATATTTT.

The V call is TRBV7-7, the J call TRBJ2-2, with D maybe TRBD1 (5 bases). Germline CDR1 SSHAT, CDR2 FNYEAQ (reference sequence). This CDR3 spans 12 amino acids. Trimming cost V 5 bases and J 8 bases, with 9 bases left between them. The CDR3 loop reads CASSPKGGELFF. In nucleotides, the CDR3 is TGTGCCAGCAGCCCCAAGGGGGGGGAGCTGTTTTTT. The variable domain in full, completed from reference TRBV7-7 and TRBJ2-2, reads GAGVSQSPRYKVTKRGQDVTLRCDPISSHATLYWYQQALGQGPEFLTYFNYEAQPDKSGLPSDRFSAERPEGSISTLTIQRTEQRDSAMYRCASSPKGGELFFGEGSRLTVL.

Only one count was recorded for this clone. The V call is TRBV7-6, the J call TRBJ2-3; tentative D call: TRBD1 (6 bases). Germline values: CDR1 SGHVS, CDR2 FNYEAQ. V lost 5 bases to trimming and J lost 5 bases, with 11 bases between them. The CDR3 is 13 residues long. DNA of the CDR3: TGTGCCAGCAGCCCAGGCAGGGGAGATACGCAGTATTTT. This codes for CASSPGRGDTQYF. Variable domain in full (rest from reference TRBV7-6 and TRBJ2-3): GAGVSQSPRYKVTKRGQDVALRCDPISGHVSLYWYRQALGQGPEFLTYFNYEAQQDKSGLPNDRFSAERPEGSISTLTIQRTEQRDSAMYRCASSPGRGDTQYFGPGTRLTVL.

CDR3 sequence reads: CASSLLGQLGDEQFF. The CDR3 DNA follows: TGTGCCAGCAGCCTCCTCGGGCAGCTCGGCGATGAGCAGTTCTTC. V usage is TRBV14 and J usage is TRBJ2-1; D gene uncertain. The V gene's germline CDR1 is SGHDN and CDR2 FVKESK. The length of the CDR3 is 15 residues. V lost 4 bases and J 8 bases, leaving 18 bases between the germline ends. Full variable domain (remainder filled in from reference TRBV14 and TRBJ2-1): EAGVTQFPSHSVIEKGQTVTLRCDPISGHDNLYWYRRVMGKEIKFLLHFVKESKQDESGMPNNRFLAERTGGTYSTLKVQPAELEDSGVYFCASSLLGQLGDEQFFGPGTRLTVL.

This sequence joins TRBV4-3 and TRBJ2-1; the match to TRBD1 covers 10 bases. Germline V lookup: CDR1 LGHNA, CDR2 YSLEER. The CDR3 consists of 18 residues. J lost 8 bases, V lost 1 base, and 14 bases had no gene match. The CDR3 here is CASSQAGVRDRGVDEQFF. The DNA of the CDR3 is TGCGCCAGCAGCCAAGCCGGAGTCCGGGACAGGGGAGTCGATGAGCAGTTCTTC.

The rearrangement links TRBV5-4 to TRBJ1-2; D gene ambiguous. The CDR3 is 14 amino acids. Between the trimmed V and J ends, which lost 3 bases and 4 bases, there was a span of 13 bases. In germline, CDR1 is SGHNT, CDR2 YYREEE (reference sequence). The CDR3 DNA is TGTGCCAGCAGCTCCTCCGAGGTTCCCTATGGCTACACCTTC. Translated, it gives CASSSSEVPYGYTF.

The V call is TRBV19, the J call TRBJ1-1; D not resolved. The V end was cut by 6 bases, the J end by 10 bases, with 18 bases between. CDR1 LNHDA and CDR2 SQIVND come from the germline V gene (reference sequence). This CDR3 region has 13 residues. The CDR3 loop is CASSPGPVTGAFF. The CDR3 DNA follows: TGTGCCAGTAGCCCGGGCCCGGTAACGGGAGCTTTCTTT. Full variable domain (remainder filled in from reference TRBV19 and TRBJ1-1): DGGITQSPKYLFRKEGQNVTLSCEQNLNHDAMYWYRQDPGQGLRLIYYSQIVNDFQKGDIAEGYSVSREKKESFPLTVTSAQKNPTAFYLCASSPGPVTGAFFGQGTRLTVV.

The V call is TRBV19, the J call TRBJ2-1, with 10 bases fitting TRBD1. This CDR3 is 15 amino acids long. Germline assignment: CDR1 LNHDA and CDR2 SQIVND (reference sequence). The trim removed 3 bases at V and 6 bases at J, leaving 5 bases unmatched. CDR3 sequence (DNA): TGTGCCAGTAGTATTGACAGGGGGCGCTCCAATGAGCAGTTCTTC. Its protein product is CASSIDRGRSNEQFF.